Below, 30 T cell receptor beta chains from the same sample are listed, as sequenced in a study of control samples from healthy donors and cancer patients. The protocol was immunoSEQ multiplex PCR, while the TCRdb copy is restricted to in-frame clones and leaves out a portion. The table lists 150,000 or so clones, 80% to 90% of them singletons. Sequencing used blood. These receptors came from a man between 18 and 35 years old in good health.

The rearrangement links TRBV4-3 to TRBJ2-2, with unresolved D. The CDR3 extends over 16 amino acids. Germline V lookup: CDR1 LGHNA, CDR2 YSLEER. V lost 0 bases and J lost 2, with 10 bases in between. The CDR3 protein is CASSQELRANTGELFF. The CDR3 DNA follows: TGCGCCAGCAGCCAAGAACTTCGCGCCAACACCGGGGAGCTGTTTTTT.

The chain uses TRBV2 and TRBJ2-3; TRBD2 aligns across 7 bases. CDR3 length: 14 residues. The germline V gene has CDR1 SNHLY and CDR2 FYNNEI. After removal of 6 bases from V and 2 bases from J, the junction contained 5 bases not matched to a gene. CDR3 nucleotide sequence: TGTGCCAGCAGCAGTAGCGGGTTCACAGATACGCAGTATTTT. Translating gives CASSSSGFTDTQYF. Filled out from reference TRBV2 and TRBJ2-3, the complete variable domain reads EPEVTQTPSHQVTQMGQEVILRCVPISNHLYFYWYRQILGQKVEFLVSFYNNEISEKSEIFDDQFSVERPDGSNFTLKIRSTKLEDSAMYFCASSSSGFTDTQYFGPGTRLTVL.

The rearrangement uses TRBV28 and TRBJ2-2; 9 nucleotides line up with TRBD2. Germline-derived CDR1 and CDR2 are MDHEN and SYDVKM. Losses at the gene ends were 5 bases for V and 1 base for J; bases not matched to a gene: 5. This CDR3 comprises 16 residues. The CDR3 DNA sequence: TGTGCCAGCAGTCCGGGGACTAGCCTGAACACCGGGGAGCTGTTTTTT. Its protein product is CASSPGTSLNTGELFF.

This sequence joins TRBV13 and TRBJ1-1; the D is unclear. The CDR3 length is 13 residues. V was trimmed by 0 bases and J by 8 bases, leaving 10 bases between them. The germline V gene encodes CDR1 PRHDT and CDR2 FYEKMQ (reference sequence). CDR3 bases: TGTGCCAGCAGCTTAGGAGGTAGGTGGGAAGCTTTCTTT. Translating it yields CASSLGGRWEAFF.

The chain links TRBV9 to TRBJ2-7, with a possible D match to TRBD2 (5 bases). The germline V gene encodes CDR1 SGDLS and CDR2 YYNGEE. The CDR3 length is 14 residues. The V end was cut by 4 bases, the J end by 2 bases, with 13 bases between. The CDR3 DNA is TGTGCCAGCAGCCCGCGGGCTTTTCCCTACGAGCAGTACTTC. Translated, it gives CASSPRAFPYEQYF.

The sample holds one count of this clone. The rearrangement uses TRBV28 and TRBJ2-5; D gene unclear. The germline V gene has CDR1 MDHEN and CDR2 SYDVKM. Trimming stripped 6 bases from V and 5 bases from J, with 19 bases between. This CDR3 contains 15 residues. The CDR3 spells CASSPGPRAGETQYF. The CDR3 bases are TGTGCCAGCAGCCCAGGCCCCCGAGCTGGGGAGACCCAGTACTTC.

V usage is TRBV6-5 and J usage is TRBJ1-2; D is perhaps TRBD1 (6 bases). V gave up 0 bases and J gave up 5 bases, with 16 bases separating them. CDR3 length: 16 amino acids. Germline V lookup: CDR1 MNHEY, CDR2 SVGAGI. This CDR3 reads CASSYSNWGPGYGYTF. Written as DNA, the CDR3 is TGTGCCAGCAGTTACTCGAACTGGGGGCCTGGATATGGCTACACCTTC.

The V and J genes are TRBV27 and TRBJ1-4; D remains ambiguous. The V gene's germline CDR1 is MNHEY and CDR2 SMNVEV (reference sequence). The V end was cut by 5 bases, the J end by 5 bases, with 15 bases between. This CDR3 comprises 15 residues. DNA for the CDR3: TGTGCCAGCAGTCCCACTCGTCGTGAGAATGAAAAACTGTTTTTT. Translated, it gives CASSPTRRENEKLFF.

V gene TRBV11-2 combines with J gene TRBJ2-2, with 7 bases aligning to TRBD1. Germline lookup yields CDR1 SGHAT and CDR2 FQNNGV. The CDR3 loop spans 15 amino acids. The junction had 6 bases not matched to a gene; V was cut back by 5 bases and J by 3 bases. CDR3 in amino acids: CASSRHRGDTGELFF. CDR3 coding DNA: TGTGCCAGCAGCCGACACAGGGGTGACACCGGGGAGCTGTTTTTT.

The rearrangement joins TRBV19 to TRBJ2-3, with 9 bases fitting TRBD2. Losses at the gene ends were 5 bases for V and 5 bases for J; bases not matched to a gene: 8. CDR3 length: 15 residues. Germline lookup yields CDR1 LNHDA and CDR2 SQIVND (reference sequence). The CDR3 DNA reads TGTGCCAGTAGTTTACTAGCGCGGGGGGGAGATACGCAGTATTTT. Encoded protein: CASSLLARGGDTQYF.

This rearrangement joins TRBV19 to TRBJ2-3, with 10 bases lining up with TRBD2. The CDR3 is made up of 16 amino acids. J gave up 3 bases and V 4 bases, and 7 bases lay outside the gene matches. Germline CDR1 is LNHDA and CDR2 is SQIVND (reference sequence). CDR3 amino acids: CASSTGLAEGTDTQYF. CDR3 coding DNA: TGTGCCAGTAGTACCGGACTAGCGGAGGGGACAGATACGCAGTATTTT. Using reference TRBV19 and TRBJ2-3 for the parts outside the CDR3, the full variable domain is DGGITQSPKYLFRKEGQNVTLSCEQNLNHDAMYWYRQDPGQGLRLIYYSQIVNDFQKGDIAEGYSVSREKKESFPLTVTSAQKNPTAFYLCASSTGLAEGTDTQYFGPGTRLTVL.

This clone was counted a single time. The chain has TRBV18 and TRBJ2-1, with D maybe TRBD1 (6 bases). The V and J ends lost 1 base and 12 bases respectively, with 16 bases between them. This CDR3 has 14 amino acids. Germline V lookup: CDR1 KGHSH, CDR2 LQKENI. CDR3 sequence: CASSPRAGEGGQFF. CDR3 nucleotides: TGTGCCAGCTCACCACGCGCAGGGGAAGGGGGGCAGTTCTTC. The complete variable domain, with remaining parts taken from reference TRBV18 and TRBJ2-1, reads NAGVMQNPRHLVRRRGQEARLRCSPMKGHSHVYWYRQLPEEGLKFMVYLQKENIIDESGMPKERFSAEFPKEGPSILRIQQVVRGDSAAYFCASSPRAGEGGQFFGPGTRLTVL.

The rearrangement uses TRBV4-3 and TRBJ2-2, with 7 bases identical to TRBD1. V gave up 3 bases and J gave up 5 bases; unmatched junction bases: 6. Germline V gene data show CDR1 as LGHNA and CDR2 as YSLEER. The CDR3 is 15 amino acids. The CDR3 is CASSHGQASTGELFF. CDR3 nucleotides: TGCGCCAGCAGCCACGGACAGGCTTCGACCGGGGAGCTGTTTTTT.

V and J are TRBV9 and TRBJ1-2; the D gene is possibly TRBD1 (5 bases). The CDR3 covers 13 residues. The V end was cut by 2 bases, the J end by 4 bases, with 9 bases between. Germline V lookup: CDR1 SGDLS, CDR2 YYNGEE. The CDR3 is CASSVDSAYGYTF. CDR3 in DNA: TGTGCCAGCAGCGTCGACAGTGCCTATGGCTACACCTTC.

This chain joins TRBV15 and TRBJ2-2; no clear D gene. Per germline, CDR1 LNHNV and CDR2 YYDKDF (reference sequence). Trimming pared 1 base from V and 0 bases from J, leaving 6 bases between. The CDR3 sequence is 15 residues long. The CDR3 DNA reads TGTGCCACCAGCAGAGTAGACTCGAACACCGGGGAGCTGTTTTTT. It encodes CATSRVDSNTGELFF.

The chain links TRBV28 to TRBJ2-2, with 9 bases that match TRBD1. The CDR3 is 16 amino acids. The V gene end was trimmed by 1 base and the J gene end by 5 bases; junction bases not matched to a gene: 5. Germline CDR1 and CDR2: MDHEN and SYDVKM. For the CDR3, the DNA is TGTGCCAGCAGTTTATTTAGGACAGGGGTTACCGGGGAGCTGTTTTTT. Amino acids: CASSLFRTGVTGELFF.

V usage is TRBV4-2 and J usage is TRBJ2-1; perhaps TRBD1 as D (6 bases). This CDR3 has 18 amino acids. CDR1 is LGHNA, CDR2 YNFKEQ, per germline. V lost 2 bases to trimming and J lost 3 bases, with 20 bases between them. CDR3: CASSQSPMARGNYNEQFF. The CDR3 nucleotides are TGTGCCAGCAGCCAAAGCCCCATGGCAAGGGGGAACTACAATGAGCAGTTCTTC.

This sequence joins TRBV7-2 and TRBJ2-3; 7 nucleotides agree with TRBD2. CDR1 and CDR2 from the germline V gene are SGHTA and FQGNSA. J lost 6 bases, V lost 3 bases, and 6 bases had no gene match. The CDR3 loop spans 14 amino acids. CDR3: CASSFVREGDTQYF. The CDR3 nucleotides read TGTGCCAGCAGCTTTGTCAGGGAGGGGGATACGCAGTATTTT.

This clone came up once. J is TRBJ1-2 and V is TRBV6-5; 8 bases are shared with TRBD1. The CDR3 is made up of 14 amino acids. Trimming took 6 bases from V and 2 from J; bases not matched to a gene: 5. Germline values: CDR1 MNHEY, CDR2 SVGAGI. The CDR3 DNA reads as TGTGCCAGCAGATCAGGGGGCTACAACTATGGCTACACCTTC. The encoded protein is CASRSGGYNYGYTF.

This chain uses TRBV28 with TRBJ2-3; D may be TRBD1 or TRBD2 (5 bases each). The germline V gene encodes CDR1 MDHEN and CDR2 SYDVKM. The CDR3 totals 16 residues. Trimming stripped 6 bases from V and 5 bases from J, with 21 bases between. CDR3 bases: TGTGCCAGCAGCCTCCGGGCAGGGAGTTTCGAAGATACGCAGTATTTT. This sequence encodes CASSLRAGSFEDTQYF.

V is TRBV28 and J is TRBJ2-2; TRBD2 matches at 10 bases. V lost 4 bases and J lost 0; bases outside the gene matches: 2. The length of the CDR3 is 16 residues. Germline V gives CDR1 MDHEN, CDR2 SYDVKM. Written as DNA, the CDR3 is TGTGCCAGCAGTTCAGGACTAGCGGCGAACACCGGGGAGCTGTTTTTT. This translates into CASSSGLAANTGELFF. The full variable domain, rest sourced from reference TRBV28 and TRBJ2-2, is DVKVTQSSRYLVKRTGEKVFLECVQDMDHENMFWYRQDPGLGLRLIYFSYDVKMKEKGDIPEGYSVSREKKERFSLILESASTNQTSMYLCASSSGLAANTGELFFGEGSRLTVL.

The chain combines TRBV5-6 with TRBJ1-2; weak D call: TRBD1 (5 bases). With 2 bases removed from V and 8 bases from J, the gap between germline ends came to 16 bases. Germline V gene lookup returns CDR1 SGHDT and CDR2 YYEEEE. The length of the CDR3 is 14 residues. The CDR3 loop is CASSFVGHGKGYTF. Here the CDR3 DNA reads TGTGCCAGCAGCTTCGTCGGACATGGGAAGGGCTACACCTTC.

The table lists this clone with a count of one. The rearrangement uses TRBV18 and TRBJ2-1; D unclear. CDR3 size: 14 residues. CDR1 is KGHSH and CDR2 is LQKENI in the germline V gene. With 0 bases removed from V and 6 bases from J, the gap between germline ends came to 9 bases. This CDR3 is CASSPPPNPNEQFF. In DNA form, the CDR3 reads TGTGCCAGCTCACCACCGCCGAACCCCAATGAGCAGTTCTTC.

V usage is TRBV24-1 and J usage is TRBJ2-1; 7 bases align to TRBD1. CDR3 length: 15 amino acids. The V and J ends lost 2 bases and 8 bases, in that order; junction bases with no gene match: 8. The V gene's germline CDR1 is KGHDR and CDR2 SFDVKD. CDR3 residues: CATSDYRGLGHEQFF. The DNA for the CDR3 is TGTGCCACCAGTGATTACAGGGGATTAGGCCATGAGCAGTTCTTC.

CDR3 residues: CASRHSQETQYF. The DNA for the CDR3 is TGTGCCAGCAGGCATTCACAAGAGACCCAGTACTTC. V gene TRBV7-9 combines with J gene TRBJ2-5; unclear D gene. The CDR3 is 12 amino acids. From germline, CDR1 is SEHNR and CDR2 FQNEAQ (reference sequence). The V end lost 6 bases, the J end lost 2 bases, and 7 bases lay between the germline ends.

This chain links TRBV7-9 with TRBJ1-5, with D tentatively TRBD1 (5 bases). CDR1 and CDR2 from the germline V gene are SEHNR and FQNEAQ (reference sequence). V lost 1 base and J lost 3, with 7 bases in between. The CDR3 runs to 14 residues. As DNA, the CDR3 is TGTGCCAGCAGCTTAGAGACAGTCAATCAGCCCCAGCATTTT. Protein: CASSLETVNQPQHF.

This chain uses TRBV9 with TRBJ1-2; 8 positions agree with TRBD1. V lost 3 bases and J lost 2; bases outside the gene matches: 0. Germline assignment: CDR1 SGDLS and CDR2 YYNGEE. CDR3 length: 13 amino acids. DNA for the CDR3: TGTGCCAGCAGCGGACAGGGGAACTATGGCTACACCTTC. As protein: CASSGQGNYGYTF.

The J gene is TRBJ2-2, the V gene TRBV2, with TRBD2 identical over 7 bases. The CDR3 is 14 amino acids. Germline values: CDR1 SNHLY, CDR2 FYNNEI. The CDR3 region is CASKGLSNTGELFF. For the CDR3, the DNA is TGTGCGTCAAAGGGACTAAGCAACACCGGGGAGCTGTTTTTT.

V and J are TRBV3-1 (or the pseudogene TRBV3-2) and TRBJ1-4; D is undetermined. Between the trimmed V and J ends, which lost 4 bases and 6 bases, there was a span of 12 bases. The CDR3 consists of 14 residues. Germline V gene lookup returns CDR1 LGHDT and CDR2 YNNKEL (reference sequence). Here the CDR3 reads CASSPRVRDEKLFF. The CDR3 DNA follows: TGTGCCAGCAGCCCCCGGGTTCGGGATGAAAAACTGTTTTTT.

CDR3 bases: TGTGCCTGGGCCCGGCAGCAAGGAAACACCATATATTTT. This sequence encodes CAWARQQGNTIYF. The chain employs TRBV30 and TRBJ1-3; no clear D. The CDR3 spans 13 residues. Germline values: CDR1 GTSNPN, CDR2 SVGIG (reference sequence). Trimming pared 5 bases from V and 4 bases from J, leaving 12 bases between.